This T cell receptor beta chain is from a study of early T cells in non-severe SARS-CoV-2 infection. As for the study in general: Whole-blood bulk RNA, unsorted, was sequenced, and chains were unpaired. Findings and caveats of the study: There was a bias toward anti-spike CD8 responses in VDJdb matching, which missed private and CD4 specificities.

As part of library construction, unique molecular identifiers were attached to individual cDNA molecules. Via MiXCR, TCRdb re-called the 5' RACE reads, giving one row per CDR3 protein. There are tens of thousands of distinct CDR3 sequences in the sample; about 14% occur only once, and about 3.7% lies in the top ten. Ten or more counts support this clonotype. Its specificity is unknown. CDR3 length equals 18 residues. Germline CDR1 is SGHVS and CDR2 is FQNEAQ. Trimming took 7 bases from V and 0 from J; bases not matched to a gene: 7. The chain uses TRBV7-8 and TRBJ2-1, with 15 bases identical to TRBD2. The sequenced sample was whole blood, obtained at baseline. This receptor was taken from an adult who was a healthcare worker with PCR-confirmed SARS-CoV-2 infection or an uninfected control (not recorded which). CDR3 residues: CASNPGLAGGPSYNEQFF. The CDR3 DNA is TGTGCCAGCAACCCAGGACTAGCGGGAGGGCCCTCCTACAATGAGCAGTTCTTC.